A single TCR beta chain is shown here with its context. Its antigen remains unidentified. The ends were cut back, 0 bases at V and 0 bases at J, with 12 bases in the middle. CDR3 length equals 16 residues. Germline V CDR1 and CDR2: MNHEY, SMNVEV (reference sequence). This sample is drawn from a study of cytomegalovirus exposure and HLA in healthy donors. Study details: As an earlier analysis found, about 179 million T cells yielded approximately 100 million unique TCR beta sequences.

The study ran its PCR with 60 Vbeta and 13 Jbeta primers. The repertoire was sequenced with immunoSEQ multiplex PCR; TCRdb's copy has only in-frame clones and lacks some. The sample shows about 160,000 clones, roughly 80% of them seen only once. Study-level points and caveats: The study put 150 to 200 TCR beta chains on its list as cytomegalovirus-associated.

The chain links TRBV27 to TRBJ2-7; D is possibly TRBD1 (6 bases). The sample taken for sequencing was PBMCs. The sequence derives from a woman in her 30s in good health and CMV-seropositive. CDR3 sequence reads: CASSLSEGESSYEQYF. Written as DNA, the CDR3 is TGTGCCAGCAGTTTATCAGAGGGGGAAAGCTCCTACGAGCAGTACTTC.